What follows are 24 T cell receptor beta chains derived from one specimen sequenced in a study of blood T cell repertoires in COVID-19 (dated by TCRdb to 2020 to 2021). The method behind the library was the immunoSEQ multiplex PCR assay. Sourced from immuneACCESS, this table was stored by TCRdb with only in-frame sequences that have V and J called. A share of the clones is absent; for the studies checked, an unresolved V gene accounts for under half, and the remainder has no known explanation. In all, the sample holds around 270,000 clones, and roughly 84% of those were seen once. The ten biggest clones cover around a sixth of the sample. The sequenced material came from peripheral blood. These receptors were taken from a person between 65 and 79 years old with COVID-19, enrolled during active disease.

This clone occurred once. This chain links TRBV30 with TRBJ2-1; TRBD2 is a possible D gene (5 bases). This CDR3 is built from 11 residues. Germline V gene sequence: CDR1 GTSNPN, CDR2 SVGIG (reference sequence). Trimming took off 1 base at V and 16 bases at J, with 14 bases between the two ends. The CDR3 here is CAWSGNRDSFF. CDR3 in DNA: TGTGCCTGGAGTGGAAACCGGGATTCTTTCTTC.

The chain has TRBV3-1 (or the pseudogene TRBV3-2) and TRBJ1-2; the match to TRBD1 covers 8 bases. Germline CDR1 LGHDT, CDR2 YNNKEL (reference sequence). V lost 6 bases to trimming and J lost 6 bases; unmatched junction nucleotides: 6. This CDR3 region has 13 residues. The CDR3 here is CASSSDRVDGYTF. Here the CDR3 DNA reads TGTGCCAGCAGTTCGGACAGGGTAGATGGCTACACCTTC.

CDR3 amino acids: CASSDGQGGRQYF. Here the CDR3 DNA reads TGTGCCAGCAGCGACGGACAGGGAGGGCGGCAGTACTTC. The chain employs TRBV9 and TRBJ2-7, with a tentative D call TRBD1 (8 bases). V shed 3 bases and J shed 9 bases, with 16 bases lying between them. Germline values: CDR1 SGDLS, CDR2 YYNGEE. CDR3 length: 13 residues.

There are a few counts of this clone. This chain connects TRBV7-2 to TRBJ2-1; 11 bases line up with TRBD2. The CDR3 contains 15 residues. V lost 5 bases to trimming and J lost 12 bases; unmatched junction nucleotides: 12. CDR1 is SGHTA and CDR2 is FQGNSA in the germline V gene. The DNA for the CDR3 is TGTGCCAGCAGCACCACTGCTACTAGCGGGAGTTCGCAGTTCTTC. Translating gives CASSTTATSGSSQFF.

This chain uses TRBV3-1 (or the pseudogene TRBV3-2) with TRBJ2-2; 8 bases agree with TRBD1. The CDR3 is 19 residues long. Germline CDR1 and CDR2: LGHDT and YNNKEL (reference sequence). V lost 0 bases to trimming and J lost 1 base; unmatched junction nucleotides: 10. The CDR3 DNA reads TGTGCCAGCAGCCAAGATCACCACATGGACAGGGTGAACACCGGGGAGCTGTTTTTT. This codes for CASSQDHHMDRVNTGELFF.

This rearrangement joins TRBV11-2 to TRBJ2-7; weak D call: TRBD2 (6 bases). This CDR3 comprises 15 residues. Between the trimmed V and J ends, which lost 0 bases and 3 bases, there was a span of 12 bases. The V gene's germline CDR1 is SGHAT and CDR2 FQNNGV. The CDR3 loop is CASSLDGGTNYEQYF. DNA of the CDR3: TGTGCCAGCAGCTTAGATGGAGGGACCAACTACGAGCAGTACTTC.

Worth noting for this clone: Other DNA sequences in the same sample also yield this CDR3. This chain connects TRBV4-3 to TRBJ2-7; D unclear. The CDR3 consists of 13 residues. Germline V lookup: CDR1 LGHNA, CDR2 YSLEER. Trimming removed 0 bases from V and 6 bases from J, with 9 bases in between. The CDR3 DNA is TGCGCCAGCAGCCAAGACACACCTTTCGAGCAGTACTTC. Residues: CASSQDTPFEQYF.

The rearrangement joins TRBV5-4 to TRBJ2-2; TRBD2 is a possible D gene (6 bases). Per germline, CDR1 SGHNT and CDR2 YYREEE (reference sequence). This CDR3 has 16 residues. Trimming shortened V by 7 bases and J by 1 base, and 17 bases separated the two germline ends. CDR3 sequence (DNA): TGTGCCAGCCGGACGGGGGAGCCAAAGAACACCGGGGAGCTGTTTTTT. Translating gives CASRTGEPKNTGELFF.

J is TRBJ1-6 and V is TRBV19; no firm D call. Trimming pared 1 base from V and 10 bases from J, leaving 8 bases between. CDR1 is LNHDA, CDR2 SQIVND, per germline (reference sequence). The CDR3 runs to 13 residues. The CDR3 loop is CASSIARVSPLHF. In nucleotides, the CDR3 is TGTGCCAGTAGTATAGCTCGGGTGTCACCCCTCCACTTT.

This clone was detected a few times. The V call is TRBV9, the J call TRBJ1-5; TRBD1 aligns across 7 bases. V shed 3 bases, J shed 2 bases, and the junction held 2 bases outside the gene matches. This CDR3 has 14 amino acids. CDR1 and CDR2 (germline): SGDLS, YYNGEE. The CDR3 region has the DNA TGTGCCAGCAGCGCTACAGGGGGCAATCAGCCCCAGCATTTT. Amino acid sequence: CASSATGGNQPQHF.

This clone was observed a few times. The chain has TRBV27 and TRBJ1-4, with 8 bases fitting TRBD1. With V trimmed by 5 bases and J by 7 bases, 6 bases remained unmatched. Germline V gene lookup returns CDR1 MNHEY and CDR2 SMNVEV (reference sequence). The CDR3 runs to 14 residues. DNA of the CDR3: TGTGCCAGCAGTAGGACAGGGTGGGGTGAAAAACTGTTTTTT. Amino acids: CASSRTGWGEKLFF.

The genes are TRBV5-1 and TRBJ1-1; D uncertain. V lost 4 bases to trimming and J lost 0 bases, with 13 bases between them. Germline V gene lookup returns CDR1 SGHRS and CDR2 YFSETQ. CDR3 length: 15 amino acids. The CDR3 DNA sequence: TGCGCCAGCAGCCTGGGAAATGCGTTGAACACTGAAGCTTTCTTT. Translating gives CASSLGNALNTEAFF.

The J gene is TRBJ2-3, the V gene TRBV7-9; possible D gene TRBD2, 5 bases. This CDR3 is built from 16 residues. Trimming removed 2 bases from V and 1 base from J, with 13 bases in between. Looked up from germline, CDR1 is SEHNR and CDR2 is FQNEAQ (reference sequence). This chain's CDR3 is CASSLSLSVGTDTQYF. The CDR3 DNA follows: TGTGCCAGCAGCTTATCCCTTAGCGTAGGCACAGATACGCAGTATTTT.

The chain uses TRBV15 and TRBJ2-1, with D possibly matching TRBD1 (6 bases). The CDR3 length is 15 residues. Germline V gene lookup returns CDR1 LNHNV and CDR2 YYDKDF (reference sequence). Trimming took 6 bases from V and 1 from J, leaving 13 bases between them. The CDR3 DNA reads TGTGCCACCAGAGATCGGACAGCTTCCTACAATGAGCAGTTCTTC. Protein sequence: CATRDRTASYNEQFF.

The chain has TRBV3-1 (or the pseudogene TRBV3-2) and TRBJ2-7, with D tentatively TRBD2 (6 bases). CDR1 is LGHDT and CDR2 is YNNKEL in the germline V gene (reference sequence). The CDR3 runs to 17 residues. Trimming cost V 5 bases and J 2 bases, with 22 bases left between them. CDR3 sequence: CASSGAEGRVRAYEQYF. The CDR3 nucleotides read TGTGCCAGCAGCGGCGCGGAGGGGCGGGTCCGGGCCTACGAGCAGTACTTC.

The genes are TRBV13 and TRBJ1-4, with D hard to call. The V gene's germline CDR1 is PRHDT and CDR2 FYEKMQ (reference sequence). Trimming shortened V by 4 bases and J by 5 bases, and 5 bases separated the two germline ends. The CDR3 sequence is 12 residues long. CDR3 loop: CASSSVNEKLFF. The CDR3 DNA reads TGTGCCAGCAGCTCTGTGAATGAAAAACTGTTTTTT.

The CDR3 is CASGGARPKLFF. CDR3 DNA: TGTGCCAGCGGGGGGGCGAGACCAAAACTGTTTTTT. V usage is TRBV28 and J usage is TRBJ1-4, with D possibly being TRBD1 (6 bases). The CDR3 runs 12 residues. Germline loops: CDR1 MDHEN, CDR2 SYDVKM. V dropped 8 bases and J dropped 10 bases, with 14 bases sitting between them.

The rearrangement uses TRBV6-5 and TRBJ1-5; 7 bases fit TRBD1. This CDR3 is 15 amino acids long. From germline, CDR1 is MNHEY and CDR2 SVGAGI. V was pared by 6 bases and J by 0 bases, with 5 bases of the junction left unmatched. CDR3 sequence (DNA): TGTGCCAGCAGCCGGGGACAGCATAGCAATCAGCCCCAGCATTTT. Translating it yields CASSRGQHSNQPQHF.

The sample holds one count of this clone. This chain links TRBV12-3 or TRBV12-4 with TRBJ2-3; D uncertain. The CDR3 runs 12 residues. Trimming removed 4 bases from V and 7 bases from J, with 9 bases in between. The CDR3 DNA reads TGTGCCAGCAGTTCCCCCTCCTATACGCAGTATTTT. Translation: CASSSPSYTQYF.

V and J are TRBV24-1 and TRBJ2-2, with D maybe TRBD1 (6 bases). The length of the CDR3 is 17 residues. From germline, CDR1 is KGHDR and CDR2 SFDVKD. Between the trimmed V and J ends, which lost 5 bases and 4 bases, there was a span of 19 bases. CDR3 region: CATSAGQPAPPTGELFF. DNA of the CDR3: TGTGCCACCAGTGCAGGACAGCCTGCCCCCCCCACCGGGGAGCTGTTTTTT.

V gene TRBV20-1 combines with J gene TRBJ1-4, with a tentative D call TRBD1 (6 bases). Germline V gene lookup returns CDR1 DFQATT and CDR2 SNEGSKA (reference sequence). This CDR3 is 15 amino acids long. V lost 3 bases to trimming and J lost 8 bases, with 19 bases between them. The CDR3, as DNA: TGCAGTGCTAGTCCGGACAGCTTCTGGAAAGAAAAACTGTTTTTT. This translates into CSASPDSFWKEKLFF.

The V and J genes are TRBV28 and TRBJ2-7; the match to TRBD1 covers 9 bases. With 6 bases clipped from V and 6 bases from J, the junction kept 6 bases outside the gene matches. Germline values: CDR1 MDHEN, CDR2 SYDVKM. This CDR3 has 13 residues. CDR3 in DNA: TGTGCCAGCAGACGGGACAGGGTAACCGAGCAGTACTTC. This sequence encodes CASRRDRVTEQYF.

This chain links TRBV3-1 (or the pseudogene TRBV3-2) with TRBJ2-5, with a tentative D call TRBD2 (5 bases). V shed 6 bases and J shed 0 bases, with 11 bases lying between them. Germline lookup yields CDR1 LGHDT and CDR2 YNNKEL (reference sequence). The CDR3 extends over 14 amino acids. CDR3 region: CASSLAAYQETQYF. The DNA of the CDR3 is TGTGCCAGCAGTCTAGCTGCGTACCAAGAGACCCAGTACTTC.

The chain carries TRBV12-3 or TRBV12-4 and TRBJ2-7; no clear D gene. V was shortened by 3 bases and J by 7 bases, with 10 bases between the two germline ends. CDR3 size: 12 residues. The CDR3 sequence: CASSLRSWEQYF. The CDR3 DNA sequence: TGTGCCAGCAGTTTGCGATCATGGGAGCAGTACTTC.